This T cell receptor (beta chain) was captured in a study of blood T cells in healthy people across ages. Combining a sample-barcoded 5' primer with a J-beta primer mix, a second PCR ran for 7 to 11 cycles. Each CDR3 protein gets one entry after TCRdb re-called the 5' RACE reads with MiXCR. The sample lists hundreds of thousands of distinct CDR3 sequences, 40% to 50% occurring once. This CDR3 region has 14 residues. CDR1 is SEHNR and CDR2 is FQNEAQ in the germline V gene (reference sequence). Trimming cost V 5 bases and J 6 bases, with 16 bases left between them. Material: blood. This sequence originates from a man aged 60-69 years in good health. V and J are TRBV7-9 and TRBJ1-2; D is undetermined. The CDR3 region has the DNA TGTGCCAGCAGCCCCTCGGTCCCGCCGGATGGCTACACCTTC. It yields the protein CASSPSVPPDGYTF.